The clone carrying this T cell receptor beta chain was found a few times. Its antigen is not identified. The data were produced by immunoSEQ multiplex PCR, yet TCRdb's version contains in-frame clones alone and is incomplete. This table holds roughly 72,000 clones, around 84% found once. This sample was taken from a study of T cell clones after liver transplantation. On the study more broadly: Post-transplant blood was tracked for graft-donor-reactive T cell clones identified in a pre-transplant mixed lymphocyte reaction. Standard immunosuppression, with no induction, continued until 12-24 months after transplant.

The germline CDR1 and CDR2 sequences are SGHRS and YFSETQ. V lost 7 bases, J lost 2 bases, and 10 bases stayed unmatched. The CDR3 length is 15 residues. Whole-study findings and limits: Conclusions were preliminary, with small, heterogeneous patient groups.

The chain is built from TRBV5-1 and TRBJ2-5, with 8 bases lining up with TRBD2. The receptor was derived from a human patient who received a liver transplant. Some T cells may be provided by the graft donor. Sample: CD4+ T cells from blood, taken around 50 months after liver transplant. CDR3 region: CASARGGVPQETQYF. DNA for the CDR3: TGCGCCAGCGCCCGGGGGGGAGTACCTCAAGAGACCCAGTACTTC.